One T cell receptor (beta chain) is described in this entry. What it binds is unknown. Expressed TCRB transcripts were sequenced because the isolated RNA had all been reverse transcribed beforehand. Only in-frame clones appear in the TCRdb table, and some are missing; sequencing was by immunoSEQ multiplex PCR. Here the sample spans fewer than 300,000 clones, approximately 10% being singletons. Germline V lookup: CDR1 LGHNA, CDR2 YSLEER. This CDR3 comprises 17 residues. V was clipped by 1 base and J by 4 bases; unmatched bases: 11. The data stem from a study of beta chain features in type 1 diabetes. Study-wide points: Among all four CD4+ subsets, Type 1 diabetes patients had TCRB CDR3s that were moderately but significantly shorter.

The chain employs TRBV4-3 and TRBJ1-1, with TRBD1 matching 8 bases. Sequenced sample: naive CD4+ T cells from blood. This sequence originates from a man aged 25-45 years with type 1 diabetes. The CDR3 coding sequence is TGCGCCAGCAGCCAAGTAGGTGGACAGGGCCCCCGCACTGAAGCTTTCTTT. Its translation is CASSQVGGQGPRTEAFF.